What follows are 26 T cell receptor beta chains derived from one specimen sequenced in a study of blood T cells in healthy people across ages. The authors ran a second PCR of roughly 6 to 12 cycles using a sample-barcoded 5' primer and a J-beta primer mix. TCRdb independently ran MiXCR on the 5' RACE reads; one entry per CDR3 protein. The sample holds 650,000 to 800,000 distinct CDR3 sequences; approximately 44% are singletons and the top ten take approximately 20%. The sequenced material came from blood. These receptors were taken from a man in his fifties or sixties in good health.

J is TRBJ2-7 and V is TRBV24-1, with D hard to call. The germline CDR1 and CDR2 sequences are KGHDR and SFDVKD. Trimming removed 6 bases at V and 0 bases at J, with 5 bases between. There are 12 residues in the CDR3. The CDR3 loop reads CATSQGSYEQYF. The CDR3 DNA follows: TGTGCCACCAGTCAAGGCTCCTACGAGCAGTACTTC.

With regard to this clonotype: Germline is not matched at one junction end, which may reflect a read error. CDR3 coding DNA: TGTGCCAGCGGTTTTCCTCTAGCGGGGATGACAGATACGCAGTATTTT. Protein: CASGFPLAGMTDTQYF. The V call is TRBV28, the J call TRBJ2-3, with 9 bases identical to TRBD2. This CDR3 comprises 16 residues. Germline V CDR1 and CDR2: MDHEN, SYDVKM. Combining the CDR3 with reference TRBV28 and TRBJ2-3 gives the whole variable domain DVKVTQSSRYLVKRTGEKVFLECVQDMDHENMFWYRQDPGLGLRLIYFSYDVKMKEKGDIPEGYSVSREKKERFSLILESASTNQTSMYLCASGFPLAGMTDTQYFGPGTRLTVL.

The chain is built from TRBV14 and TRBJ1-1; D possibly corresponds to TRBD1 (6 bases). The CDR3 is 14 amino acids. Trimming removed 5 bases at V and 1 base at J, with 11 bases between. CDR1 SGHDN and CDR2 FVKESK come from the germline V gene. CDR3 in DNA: TGTGCCAGCAGCGCCAGGGGCTCGAACACTGAAGCTTTCTTT. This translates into CASSARGSNTEAFF.

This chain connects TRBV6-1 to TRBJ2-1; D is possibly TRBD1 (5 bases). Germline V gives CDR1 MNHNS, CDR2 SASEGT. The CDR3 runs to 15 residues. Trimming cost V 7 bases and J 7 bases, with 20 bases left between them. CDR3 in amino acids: CASTLQGAPYNEQFF. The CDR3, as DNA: TGTGCCAGCACACTACAAGGGGCGCCGTATAATGAGCAGTTCTTC.

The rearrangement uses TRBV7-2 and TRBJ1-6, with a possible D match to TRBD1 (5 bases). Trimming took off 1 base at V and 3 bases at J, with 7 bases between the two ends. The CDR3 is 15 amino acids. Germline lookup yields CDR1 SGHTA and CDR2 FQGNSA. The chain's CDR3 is CASSLETGYNSPLHF. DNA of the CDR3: TGTGCCAGCAGCTTAGAAACAGGCTATAATTCACCCCTCCACTTT.

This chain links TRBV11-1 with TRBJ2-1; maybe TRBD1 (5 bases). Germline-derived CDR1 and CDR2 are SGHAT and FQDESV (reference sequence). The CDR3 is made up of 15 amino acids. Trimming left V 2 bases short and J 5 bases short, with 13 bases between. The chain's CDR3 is CASSLLRVRDNEQFF. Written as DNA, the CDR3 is TGTGCCAGCAGCTTACTTCGGGTCAGGGACAATGAGCAGTTCTTC.

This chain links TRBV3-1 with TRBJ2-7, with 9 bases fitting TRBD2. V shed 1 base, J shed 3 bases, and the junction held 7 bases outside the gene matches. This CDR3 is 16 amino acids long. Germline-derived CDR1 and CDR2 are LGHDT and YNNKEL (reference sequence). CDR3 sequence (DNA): TGTGCCAGCAGCCAAGCCCCGGGACTAGCTGGCTACGAGCAGTACTTC. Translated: CASSQAPGLAGYEQYF.

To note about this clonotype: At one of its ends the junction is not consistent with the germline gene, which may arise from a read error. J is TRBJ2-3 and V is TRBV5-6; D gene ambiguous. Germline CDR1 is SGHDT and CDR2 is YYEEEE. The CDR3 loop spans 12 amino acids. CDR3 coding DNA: TGTGCCGGCAGCTTTTCCACAGATACGCAGTATTTT. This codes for CAGSFSTDTQYF.

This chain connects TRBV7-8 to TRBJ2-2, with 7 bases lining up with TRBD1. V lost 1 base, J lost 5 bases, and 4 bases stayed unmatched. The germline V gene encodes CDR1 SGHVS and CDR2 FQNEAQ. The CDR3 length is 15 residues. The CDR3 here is CASSLGDRETGELFF. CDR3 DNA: TGTGCCAGCAGCTTAGGGGACAGAGAGACCGGGGAGCTGTTTTTT.

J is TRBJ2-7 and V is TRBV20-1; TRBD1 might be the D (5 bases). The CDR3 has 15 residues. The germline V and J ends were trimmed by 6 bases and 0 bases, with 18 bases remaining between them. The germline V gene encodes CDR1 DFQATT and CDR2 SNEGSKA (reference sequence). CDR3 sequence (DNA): TGCAGTGCCCGCTCCATAAATACAGGCTCCTACGAGCAGTACTTC. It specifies CSARSINTGSYEQYF.

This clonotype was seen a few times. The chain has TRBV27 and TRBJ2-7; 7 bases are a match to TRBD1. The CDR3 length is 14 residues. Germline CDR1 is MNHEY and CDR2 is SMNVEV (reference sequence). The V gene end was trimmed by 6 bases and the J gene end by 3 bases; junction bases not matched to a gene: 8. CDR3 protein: CASSPPDRVYEQYF. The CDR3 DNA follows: TGTGCCAGCAGCCCTCCCGACAGGGTCTACGAGCAGTACTTC.

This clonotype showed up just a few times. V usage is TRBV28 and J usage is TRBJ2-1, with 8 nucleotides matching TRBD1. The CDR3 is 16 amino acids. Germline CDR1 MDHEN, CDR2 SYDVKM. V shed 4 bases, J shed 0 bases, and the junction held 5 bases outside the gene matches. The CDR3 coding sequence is TGTGCCAGCAGTTCGACAGGGGATGGCTCCTACAATGAGCAGTTCTTC. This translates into CASSSTGDGSYNEQFF.

The CDR3 loop is CASSPGTGGNYEQYF. The DNA of the CDR3 is TGCGCCAGCAGCCCCGGGACAGGGGGCAACTACGAGCAGTACTTC. The V call is TRBV4-3, the J call TRBJ2-7, with TRBD1 identical over 12 bases. Germline-derived CDR1 and CDR2 are LGHNA and YSLEER. V was pared by 4 bases and J by 3 bases, with 4 bases of the junction left unmatched. This CDR3 is built from 15 residues.

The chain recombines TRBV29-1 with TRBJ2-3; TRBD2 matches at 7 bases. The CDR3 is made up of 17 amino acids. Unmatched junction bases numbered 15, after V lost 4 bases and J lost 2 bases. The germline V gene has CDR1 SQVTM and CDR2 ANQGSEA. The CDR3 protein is CSVVGRGRVRNTDTQYF. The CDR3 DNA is TGCAGCGTTGTGGGCCGGGGGAGGGTTCGGAACACAGATACGCAGTATTTT.

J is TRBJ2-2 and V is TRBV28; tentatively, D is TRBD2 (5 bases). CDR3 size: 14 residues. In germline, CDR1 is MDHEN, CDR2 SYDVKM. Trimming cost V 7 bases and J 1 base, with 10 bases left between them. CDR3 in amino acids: CASTGSVNTGELFF. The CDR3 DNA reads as TGTGCCAGCACTGGTAGCGTGAACACCGGGGAGCTGTTTTTT.

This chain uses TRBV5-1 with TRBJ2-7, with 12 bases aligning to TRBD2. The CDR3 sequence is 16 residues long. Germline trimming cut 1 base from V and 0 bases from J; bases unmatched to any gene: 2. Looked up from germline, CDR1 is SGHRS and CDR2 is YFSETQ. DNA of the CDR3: TGCGCCAGCAGCTTGACTAGCGGGGGGAGCTCCTACGAGCAGTACTTC. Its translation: CASSLTSGGSSYEQYF.

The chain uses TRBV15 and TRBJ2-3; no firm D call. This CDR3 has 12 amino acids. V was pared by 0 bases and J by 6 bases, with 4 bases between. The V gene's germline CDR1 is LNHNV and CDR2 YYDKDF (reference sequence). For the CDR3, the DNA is TGTGCCACCAGCAGAGATCAGGATACGCAGTATTTT. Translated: CATSRDQDTQYF.

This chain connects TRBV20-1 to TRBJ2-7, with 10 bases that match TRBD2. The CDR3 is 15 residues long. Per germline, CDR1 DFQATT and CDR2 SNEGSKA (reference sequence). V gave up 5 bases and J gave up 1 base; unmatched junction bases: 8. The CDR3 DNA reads TGCAGTGCTCGCACCGGGACTAGCGAATCCTACGAGCAGTACTTC. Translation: CSARTGTSESYEQYF.

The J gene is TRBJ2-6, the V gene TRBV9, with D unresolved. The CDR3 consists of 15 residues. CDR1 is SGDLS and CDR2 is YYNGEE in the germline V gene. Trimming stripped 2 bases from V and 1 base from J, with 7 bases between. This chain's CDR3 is CASSVFQSGANVLTF. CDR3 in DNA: TGTGCCAGCAGCGTGTTTCAATCTGGGGCCAACGTCCTGACTTTC.

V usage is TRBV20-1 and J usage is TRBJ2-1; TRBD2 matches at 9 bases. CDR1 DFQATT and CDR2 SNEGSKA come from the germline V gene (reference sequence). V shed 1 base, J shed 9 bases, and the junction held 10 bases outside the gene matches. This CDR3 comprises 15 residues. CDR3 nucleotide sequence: TGCAGTGCTAGAGTCGGGCTAGCGGGGCATCGTGAGCAGTTCTTC. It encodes CSARVGLAGHREQFF.

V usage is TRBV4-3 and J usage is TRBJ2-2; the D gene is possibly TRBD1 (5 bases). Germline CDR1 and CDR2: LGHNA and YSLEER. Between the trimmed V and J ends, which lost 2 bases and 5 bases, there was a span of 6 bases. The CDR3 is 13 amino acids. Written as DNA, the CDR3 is TGCGCCAGCAGCCAATACAGGACCGGGGAGCTGTTTTTT. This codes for CASSQYRTGELFF.

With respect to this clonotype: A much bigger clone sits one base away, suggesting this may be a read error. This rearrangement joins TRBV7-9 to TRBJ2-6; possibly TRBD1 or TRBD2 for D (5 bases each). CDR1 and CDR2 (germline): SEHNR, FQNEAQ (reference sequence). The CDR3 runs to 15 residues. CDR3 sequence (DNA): TGTGCCAGCAGCGGCAAGGGTGACGGGGCCAACGTCCCGACTTTC. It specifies CASSGKGDGANVPTF.

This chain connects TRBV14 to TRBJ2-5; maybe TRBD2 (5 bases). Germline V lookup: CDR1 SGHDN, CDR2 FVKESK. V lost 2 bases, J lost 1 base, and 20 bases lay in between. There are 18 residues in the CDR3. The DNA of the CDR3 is TGTGCCAGCAGCCAATTAGGAGGAGCACACCCAATCCAAGAGACCCAGTACTTC. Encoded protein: CASSQLGGAHPIQETQYF.

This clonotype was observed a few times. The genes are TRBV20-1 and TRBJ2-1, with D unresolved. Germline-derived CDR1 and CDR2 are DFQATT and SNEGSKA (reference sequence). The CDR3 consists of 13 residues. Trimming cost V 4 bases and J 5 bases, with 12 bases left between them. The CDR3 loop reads CSATPGWDNEQFF. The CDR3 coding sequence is TGCAGTGCTACTCCCGGGTGGGACAATGAGCAGTTCTTC.

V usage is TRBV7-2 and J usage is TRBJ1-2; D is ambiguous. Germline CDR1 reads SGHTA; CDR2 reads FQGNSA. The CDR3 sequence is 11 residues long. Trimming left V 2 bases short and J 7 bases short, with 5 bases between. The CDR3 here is CASSLNSGYTF. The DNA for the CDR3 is TGTGCCAGCAGCTTAAATAGTGGCTACACCTTC.

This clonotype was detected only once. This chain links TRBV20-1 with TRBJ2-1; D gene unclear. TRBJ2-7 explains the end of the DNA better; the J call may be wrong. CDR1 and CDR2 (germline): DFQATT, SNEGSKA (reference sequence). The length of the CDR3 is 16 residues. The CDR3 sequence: CSARDKSKGSYNEQYF. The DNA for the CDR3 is TGCAGTGCTAGAGATAAGTCAAAGGGATCCTACAATGAGCAGTACTTC.